This T cell receptor beta chain was recorded in a study of molecular identifiers for immune sequencing clone quantification (dated by TCRdb to the late 2010s). The study in broad terms: For a replicate experiment, RNA from roughly 20,000 or 100,000 naive CD8 T cells was divided into five aliquots, and four of the five aliquots were sequenced. The study was a methods study using CD8 T cells to benchmark molecular-identifier clustering-based TCR repertoire sequencing (MIDCIRS) and TCR RNA copy counting. Overall study outcomes, separate from this receptor: The naive libraries included spiked-in Jurkat TCR RNA (fewer than 11 copies' worth), and this Jurkat TCR RNA is not part of the donor repertoire. Spiked-in Jurkat TCR RNA equal to a single cell's worth was reported to be detectable even within one million naive CD8 T cells. Modeling gave around 3.3 recovered TCR RNA copies per cell versus around 10 by digital PCR, implying about 30% capture efficiency. Highly expanded clone sizes could be underestimated because identical TCR molecules may share a barcode. In CMV-specific effector cells, clones with more than 20 RNA copies contained over 99% of molecules, whereas in naive cells such clones contained under 1% of molecules. When barcode sub-clustering was left out, chimeric consensus sequences inflated TCR diversity, with chimeras reaching as high as 47%.

Libraries of naive CD8 T cells were built from about 20,000 to 1,000,000 sorted cells, with 10%, 30% or 50% of the purified RNA used. On a BD FACSAria II, naive CD8 T cells were FACS-sorted as CD8+CD4-CCR7+CD45RA+ and collected into RLT Plus buffer. To test detection sensitivity, Jurkat RNA equal to over nine TCR copies was added to samples of about 20,000-1,100,000 naive CD8 T cells. CD8 T cells were enriched using RosetteSep CD8+ T Cell Enrichment Cocktail and Ficoll-Paque, and the enriched cells then underwent ACK red cell lysis. This clonotype has ten or more counts. The specificity of this receptor is unknown. Base qualities are not at hand, and no much larger clone is one base apart. The cysteine opens and the phenylalanine closes a CDR3 of 13 amino acids. Only the CDR3 region is kept as DNA, spanning 39 bases read in frame from base 1. The germline ends are 10 bases apart after V is trimmed by 5 bases and J by 2 bases.

The library was built by means of PCR. This sample was sequenced with an Illumina HiSeq 4000. Bulk TCR libraries were made following a previously described method, with the TCR primers given in Table S5. Purification of total RNA was performed with the Qiagen AllPrep DNA/RNA kit. Before analysis, reads from multiple sequencing runs of the same library were pooled. The original methods were these. Only reads with exact TCR constant sequence were kept, trimmed to 150 nt, and grouped by their 12-nt molecular barcodes. Within each barcode group, reads were sub-clustered at a 15% Levenshtein threshold, and quality-weighted consensus sequences were built per RNA molecule. Non-functional sequences were excluded, and lower-count sequences lying one edit away from another sequence were also excluded. Based on fitting two negative binomial distributions, any barcode sub-cluster with under 20% of the maximum read count was discarded. Using fastp trimming at Q25 and MiXCR clonotype assembly, TCRdb reanalyzed the public sequencing data and kept in-frame beta chains. One record per CDR3 amino acid sequence lists the most common genes and DNA. TCRdb's processing, not the authors', yielded these V and J calls. Across this sample there are about 640,000 distinct CDR3 sequences, with around 20% seen only once. The biggest ten clones account for roughly 0.83% of the sample.

The sequence came from a human donor in good health. Some libraries in this study had Jurkat cell RNA spiked in. The chain was built from TRBV12-3 or TRBV12-4 and TRBJ2-7; the D gene identity is not certain. The sequencing input was naive CD8+ T cells from blood, with Jurkat cell RNA spiked in. Sample cell subset or site, as interpreted from the label and publication: FACS-sorted CD8+CD4-CCR7+CD45RA+ naive T cells. The DNA is TGTGCCAGCAGTCAGGCCGCGACCTACGAGCAGTACTTC. Its amino acids are CASSQAATYEQYF.